One sample yielded the 21 T cell receptor beta chains listed below, sequenced in a study of Ad26.COV2.S vaccination and SARS-CoV-2 variants. TCRdb keeps only in-frame clones here, not all; method: immunoSEQ multiplex PCR. The data show 300,000 to 500,000 clones, with about 85% seen just once and roughly 3.5% held by the top ten. Treatment here: around 19 received Ad26.COV2.S at low or high dose, single or two shots; 5 received placebo; per-sample allocation not given. Sample collection was performed on day 63 after the first vaccine or placebo injection. Sample: peripheral blood, taken in a trial of Ad26.COV2.S vaccine versus placebo. The receptors come from a person aged 18-60 years who received the Ad26.COV2.S COVID-19 vaccine or a placebo.

The chain recombines TRBV3-1 (or the pseudogene TRBV3-2) with TRBJ1-4; D might be TRBD1 (6 bases). CDR3 size: 16 residues. Trimming took off 0 bases at V and 1 base at J, with 9 bases between the two ends. CDR1 is LGHDT, CDR2 YNNKEL, per germline (reference sequence). The CDR3 reads CASSQDRGETNEKLFF. CDR3 nucleotide sequence: TGTGCCAGCAGCCAAGATAGGGGGGAAACTAATGAAAAACTGTTTTTT.

The chain uses TRBV19 and TRBJ1-2; 9 bases are shared with TRBD1. The junction had 12 bases not matched to a gene; V was cut back by 4 bases and J by 3 bases. Per germline, CDR1 LNHDA and CDR2 SQIVND (reference sequence). CDR3 length: 17 residues. The CDR3 region is CASSTVLGTGKDYGYTF. CDR3 sequence (DNA): TGTGCCAGTAGTACCGTCCTCGGGACAGGGAAGGACTATGGCTACACCTTC.

The chain employs TRBV19 and TRBJ2-2, with TRBD1 matching 12 bases. Germline V CDR1 and CDR2: LNHDA, SQIVND (reference sequence). With 5 bases clipped from V and 7 bases from J, the junction kept 5 bases outside the gene matches. The CDR3 has 15 residues. CDR3 sequence (DNA): TGTGCCAGTAGTCCGGGACAGGGGGCGATCGGGGAGCTGTTTTTT. This gives the protein CASSPGQGAIGELFF.

In nucleotides, the CDR3 is TGTGCCAGCAGCCGTAGACTAGCGGGGGAATTAACCTACAATGAGCAGTTCTTC. Translated: CASSRRLAGELTYNEQFF. V usage is TRBV5-6 and J usage is TRBJ2-1, with TRBD2 identical over 12 bases. This CDR3 spans 18 amino acids. Germline values: CDR1 SGHDT, CDR2 YYEEEE. The ends lost 4 bases at V and 2 bases at J; junction bases unmatched: 10.

The rearrangement uses TRBV25-1 and TRBJ1-2, with 7 nucleotides matching TRBD1. The germline gives CDR1 MGHDK, CDR2 SYGVNS. The CDR3 loop spans 13 amino acids. Trimming removed 6 bases from V and 4 bases from J; junction bases left unmatched: 5. The DNA of the CDR3 is TGTGCCAGCAGAGGGACAGCGCGCTATGGCTACACCTTC. The encoded protein is CASRGTARYGYTF.

This clone was seen a few times. The V gene is TRBV4-1, the J gene TRBJ1-2, with D perhaps TRBD1 (5 bases). CDR3 length: 15 amino acids. The germline gives CDR1 MGHRA, CDR2 YSYEKL. V was cut by 6 bases and J by 2 bases, with 16 bases left in between. CDR3 region: CASRGDGRQNYGYTF. DNA of the CDR3: TGCGCCAGCAGGGGGGACGGAAGGCAAAACTATGGCTACACCTTC.

This sequence joins TRBV19 and TRBJ2-1, with TRBD1 identical over 9 bases. This CDR3 is 16 amino acids long. Looked up from germline, CDR1 is LNHDA and CDR2 is SQIVND (reference sequence). With 5 bases clipped from V and 6 bases from J, the junction kept 11 bases outside the gene matches. The CDR3 is CASSHLQGAMGNEQFF. The CDR3 DNA sequence: TGTGCCAGTAGTCATTTACAGGGGGCAATGGGCAATGAGCAGTTCTTC.

This clone was recorded only once. J is TRBJ2-4 and V is TRBV28; D perhaps matches TRBD1 (6 bases). This CDR3 is built from 14 residues. Germline lookup yields CDR1 MDHEN and CDR2 SYDVKM. Trimming took 5 bases from V and 2 from J, leaving 10 bases between them. CDR3 sequence (DNA): TGTGCCAGCAGTCCAGGGGTTACCAAAAACATTCAGTACTTC. Translating it yields CASSPGVTKNIQYF.

This chain connects TRBV9 to TRBJ1-2; D might be TRBD1 (6 bases). The CDR3 runs to 18 residues. The V gene's germline CDR1 is SGDLS and CDR2 YYNGEE. V was clipped by 4 bases and J by 3 bases, with 25 bases between them. In nucleotides, the CDR3 is TGTGCCAGCAGCCGCTCCCGCGTGTGGCAGGGGCGAGACTATGGCTACACCTTC. Encoded protein: CASSRSRVWQGRDYGYTF.

The rearrangement joins TRBV9 to TRBJ2-7; 10 nucleotides line up with TRBD2. CDR3 length: 14 amino acids. Germline-derived CDR1 and CDR2 are SGDLS and YYNGEE. The V segment lost 0 bases and the J segment 6 bases; nucleotides outside the gene matches: 3. The CDR3 reads CASSVGTSGPEQYF. The CDR3, as DNA: TGTGCCAGCAGCGTAGGGACTAGCGGCCCCGAGCAGTACTTC.

The chain has TRBV10-3 and TRBJ2-5, with 9 nucleotides matching TRBD1. V shed 3 bases, J shed 5 bases, and the junction held 10 bases outside the gene matches. This CDR3 has 16 residues. Germline V CDR1 and CDR2: ENHRY, SYGVKD. The CDR3 here is CAISESSTGGSETQYF. The CDR3 DNA reads TGTGCCATCAGTGAATCCTCCACAGGGGGCTCGGAGACCCAGTACTTC.

On this clone: Other DNA sequences of this sample code for an identical CDR3. The chain carries TRBV19 and TRBJ1-1; D perhaps matches TRBD1 (6 bases). V was cut by 9 bases and J by 1 base, with 12 bases left in between. The CDR3 is made up of 13 amino acids. The germline V gene encodes CDR1 LNHDA and CDR2 SQIVND (reference sequence). The CDR3 reads CASSWGRNTEAFF. The CDR3 DNA is TGTGCCAGCAGCTGGGGGCGGAACACTGAAGCTTTCTTT.

V is TRBV27 and J is TRBJ1-2; D remains unclear. Between the trimmed V and J ends, which lost 9 bases and 1 base, there was a span of 18 bases. The CDR3 runs 15 residues. CDR1 MNHEY and CDR2 SMNVEV come from the germline V gene (reference sequence). CDR3 nucleotides: TGTGCCAGTGCCTTCGGTGGGCCCCTTAACTATGGCTACACCTTC. The encoded protein is CASAFGGPLNYGYTF.

The rearrangement uses TRBV7-2 and TRBJ1-5; TRBD1 agrees at 7 bases. CDR1 and CDR2 from the germline V gene are SGHTA and FQGNSA. The CDR3 totals 15 residues. V lost 5 bases and J lost 7; bases outside the gene matches: 11. In DNA, the CDR3 is TGTGCCAGCAGCACAAGGACAGGAGGGCACCAGCCCCAGCATTTT. It is translated as CASSTRTGGHQPQHF.

The chain links TRBV18 to TRBJ1-1, with unresolved D. Germline V gene lookup returns CDR1 KGHSH and CDR2 LQKENI. Trimming cost V 1 base and J 1 base, with 7 bases left between them. The CDR3 consists of 14 residues. CDR3 coding DNA: TGTGCCAGCTCACCACTGGGTCCGAACACTGAAGCTTTCTTT. It yields the protein CASSPLGPNTEAFF.

V usage is TRBV9 and J usage is TRBJ1-5; 7 bases agree with TRBD1. From germline, CDR1 is SGDLS and CDR2 YYNGEE. V dropped 7 bases and J dropped 0; count of bases not matched to a gene: 7. The CDR3 sequence is 15 residues long. The CDR3 is CASQGGPDSNQPQHF. The DNA for the CDR3 is TGTGCCAGCCAGGGGGGTCCAGATAGCAATCAGCCCCAGCATTTT. Combining the CDR3 with reference TRBV9 and TRBJ1-5 gives the whole variable domain DSGVTQTPKHLITATGQRVTLRCSPRSGDLSVYWYQQSLDQGLQFLIQYYNGEERAKGNILERFSAQQFPDLHSELNLSSLELGDSALYFCASQGGPDSNQPQHFGDGTRLSIL.

The chain joins TRBV2 to TRBJ1-6, with 7 bases fitting TRBD1. Per germline, CDR1 SNHLY and CDR2 FYNNEI. The trim removed 5 bases at V and 5 bases at J, leaving 6 bases unmatched. CDR3 size: 15 residues. The CDR3 nucleotides are TGTGCCAGCAGTAACCAGGGGGTTAATAATTCACCCCTCCACTTT. Translated, it gives CASSNQGVNNSPLHF.

The rearrangement uses TRBV27 and TRBJ2-2; D gene uncertain. The ends were cut back, 3 bases at V and 4 bases at J, with 12 bases in the middle. This CDR3 spans 15 amino acids. Per germline, CDR1 MNHEY and CDR2 SMNVEV (reference sequence). In nucleotides, the CDR3 is TGTGCCAGCAGTTTTCTCTCGCGAGGCACCGGGGAGCTGTTTTTT. This sequence encodes CASSFLSRGTGELFF.

This chain uses TRBV3-1 (or the pseudogene TRBV3-2) with TRBJ1-2, with TRBD1 as a possible D gene (5 bases). From germline, CDR1 is LGHDT and CDR2 YNNKEL (reference sequence). V was pared by 0 bases and J by 2 bases, with 10 bases between. The CDR3 consists of 15 residues. The CDR3 DNA follows: TGTGCCAGCAGCCAAGATGGGGCAGGCAACTATGGCTACACCTTC. This encodes CASSQDGAGNYGYTF.

V gene TRBV7-2 combines with J gene TRBJ1-1, with D possibly matching TRBD1 (6 bases). V dropped 3 bases and J dropped 3 bases, with 8 bases sitting between them. From germline, CDR1 is SGHTA and CDR2 FQGNSA. CDR3 length equals 13 residues. CDR3 in amino acids: CASSLDSYTEAFF. In DNA form, the CDR3 reads TGTGCCAGCAGCTTGGACAGCTACACTGAAGCTTTCTTT. Full variable domain (outside the CDR3, taken from reference TRBV7-2 and TRBJ1-1): GAGVSQSPSNKVTEKGKDVELRCDPISGHTALYWYRQSLGQGLEFLIYFQGNSAPDKSGLPSDRFSAERTGGSVSTLTIQRTQQEDSAVYLCASSLDSYTEAFFGQGTRLTVV.

CDR3 loop: CASSFRQGLEAFF. DNA for the CDR3: TGCGCCAGCAGCTTCCGACAGGGCCTAGAAGCTTTCTTT. The V call is TRBV5-1, the J call TRBJ1-1; TRBD1 matches 7 bases. V shed 2 bases, J shed 8 bases, and the junction held 6 bases outside the gene matches. In germline, CDR1 is SGHRS, CDR2 YFSETQ. This CDR3 spans 13 amino acids.